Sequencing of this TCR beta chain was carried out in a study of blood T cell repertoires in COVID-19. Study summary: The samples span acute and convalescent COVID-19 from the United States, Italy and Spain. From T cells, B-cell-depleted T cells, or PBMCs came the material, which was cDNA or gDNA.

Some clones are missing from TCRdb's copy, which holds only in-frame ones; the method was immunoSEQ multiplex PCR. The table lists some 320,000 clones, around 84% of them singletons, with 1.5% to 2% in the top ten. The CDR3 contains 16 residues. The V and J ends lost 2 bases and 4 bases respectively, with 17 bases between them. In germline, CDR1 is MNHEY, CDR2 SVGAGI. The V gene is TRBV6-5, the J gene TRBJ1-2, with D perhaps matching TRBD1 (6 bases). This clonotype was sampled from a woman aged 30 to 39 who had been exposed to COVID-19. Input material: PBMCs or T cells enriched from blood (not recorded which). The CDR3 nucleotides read TGTGCCAGCAGTTACCAGAACAGGGCTAGGGGCTATGGCTACACCTTC. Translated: CASSYQNRARGYGYTF.